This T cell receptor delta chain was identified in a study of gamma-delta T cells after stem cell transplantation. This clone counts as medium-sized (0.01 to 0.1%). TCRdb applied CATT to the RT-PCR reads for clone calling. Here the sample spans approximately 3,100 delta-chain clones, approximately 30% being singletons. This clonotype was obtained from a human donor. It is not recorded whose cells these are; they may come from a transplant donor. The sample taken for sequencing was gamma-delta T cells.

The CDR3 coding sequence is TGTGCCTTCCAATTCCGGGGAGTACCATCCGATTACACCGATAAACTCATCTTT. As protein: CAFQFRGVPSDYTDKLIF. The chain links TRDV3 to TRDJ1; possibly TRDD3 for D (5 bases). This CDR3 contains 18 residues. Trimming took 3 bases from V and 0 from J, leaving 26 bases between them. Germline V gene lookup returns CDR1 TVYSNPD and CDR2 GDNSRS (reference sequence). Complete variable domain (other parts from reference TRDV3 and TRDJ1): CDKVTQSSPDQTVASGSEVVLLCTYDTVYSNPDLFWYRIRPDYSFQFVFYGDNSRSEGADFTQGRFSVKHILTQKAFHLVISPVRTEDSATYYCAFQFRGVPSDYTDKLIFGKGTRVTVEP.